This TCR beta chain was identified in a study of graft-versus-host responses after intestinal transplantation (dated by TCRdb to 2020 to 2022). For the study in its entirety: Recipients received multivisceral, liver-intestinal, or isolated intestinal transplants. Anti-thymocyte globulin induction was given to all recipients, followed by maintenance tacrolimus and steroids for approximately three years. After intestinal transplantation, graft-versus-host and host-versus-graft alloreactive T cell clones were followed in the graft, circulation and bone marrow using bulk TCR-beta CDR3 sequencing. To identify alloreactive clones, pre-transplant mixed lymphocyte reaction products were sequenced and then compared with unstimulated pre-transplant donor and recipient T cells. A cohort of some 24 intestinal transplant recipients, including one retransplant, was enrolled, and a few patients lacking pretransplant specimens were excluded. Donor T cell macrochimerism was defined as a peak of at least 4% donor T cells among recipient peripheral blood mononuclear cells. Instead of going to the commercial service, samples from a few later patients were sequenced in-house on an Illumina MiSeq and processed with MiXCR.

Libraries came from the immunoSEQ multiplex PCR assay. For most patients, genomic DNA was isolated using the Qiagen DNeasy Blood and Tissue Kit and was shipped frozen to Adaptive Biotechnologies for TCR sequencing. High-throughput TCR-beta CDR3 sequencing of genomic DNA from most patients was performed by Adaptive Biotechnologies. The authors' pipeline ran thus. Adaptive's ImmunoSEQ software was the source of the TCR sequencing data for roughly 19 patients, while a few other patients were processed with MiXCR and VDJtools. To correct CD4 versus CD8 sorting errors, any sequence found in both subsets at a frequency ratio below 5:1 was removed. Because the origin of CDR3 nucleotide sequences shared between donor and recipient could not be assigned, those sequences were removed. To count as alloreactive, a clone needed at least 2-fold expansion over unstimulated cells and a minimum CFSE-low frequency of 0.002% (template counts) or 0.001% (read counts). A clone was considered mappable if detected in the sequenced pre-transplant spleen, lymph node, or MLR CFSE-low populations of the donor or recipient. Cumulative frequency of alloreactive clones was calculated as a percentage of all sequences weighted by copy number. Held by TCRdb, this immuneACCESS table contains in-frame sequences only and omits some clones. Under half of the omission traces to an unresolved V gene where checked; the cause of the rest is unknown. The V and J calls and clone size come from that table; D and trimming were worked out from the DNA. The table for this sample lists around 99,000 clones; about 92% of them were counted only once. The ten largest account for roughly 2% of the sample.

The time point label corresponds to: cells obtained before transplantation from donor or recipient. CD3+CD4+ and CD3+CD8+ populations were FACS-sorted from unstimulated pre-transplant donor and recipient cells taken from spleen or lymph nodes. Study-wide conclusions, independent of this receptor: GvH clones turned up in recipient bone marrow, with some appearing earlier in ileal mucosa or blood, a pattern consistent with an intestinal mucosal origin. The conclusions were limited by the relatively low number and heterogeneity of the intestinal transplant patients. In the allografts of patients with donor T cell macrochimerism, GvH to HvG T cell clonal ratios were high. Early after transplant, peak levels of circulating GvH clones were associated with declines in HvG clones.

Trimmed from V: 0 bases; trimmed from J: 1 base; junction bases lacking a gene match: 6. The germline V gene (reference sequence) gives CDR1 as MNHEY and CDR2 as SMNVEV. The CDR3 sequence holds 17 residues, the cysteine and phenylalanine included. The retained sequence is limited to the CDR3, 51 bases, with the frame set at the first base. Comments on this clone: Its recognized antigen is unknown. Qualities for individual bases were not recorded, and no much larger clone is one base off.

The starting material was unstimulated CD8+ T cells sorted from spleen or lymph node cells, obtained before intestinal transplant. This chain joins TRBV27 to TRBJ1-1, and 9 bases in between align with TRBD1. This receptor was taken from a human donor who received an intestinal transplant. The nucleotide sequence is given as TGTGCCAGCAGTTTATCGGGACAGGGTGCGACGAACACTGAAGCTTTCTTT. Its protein is CASSLSGQGATNTEAFF.